This note documents a single TCR beta chain sequence. The entry originates in a study of blood T cell repertoires in COVID-19. Overall study context: Both acute and convalescent COVID-19 samples were obtained from the United States, Italy and Spain. Nucleic acid was either cDNA or gDNA, and it came from T cells, B-cell-depleted T cells, or PBMCs.

In the original analysis: Cell counts per sample came from amplifying reference gene primers. This table comes from immunoSEQ multiplex PCR, and its TCRdb copy is limited to in-frame clones, with some not included. The V and J calls and clone size were taken over from that table, and D and trimming were inferred from the DNA. The profile shows under 150,000 clones, 80% to 85% of them singletons. V lost 0 bases, J lost 0 bases, and 5 bases lay in between. The CDR3 is 14 amino acids. Germline CDR1 and CDR2: MNHNS and SASEGT. V gene TRBV6-1 combines with J gene TRBJ1-1; D remains unclear. The source is a human donor in a cohort sampled during active COVID-19. The sample consisted of peripheral blood. The CDR3 DNA sequence: TGTGCCAGCAGTGAAGCGAGCATGAACACTGAAGCTTTCTTT. Protein product: CASSEASMNTEAFF.